This TCR beta chain was identified during a study of T-cell memory formation after mild COVID-19. Notes on the study in general: The CD4+ clones that contracted clustered mainly within CM and EM, and the CD8+ clones concentrated in EMRA.

This clonotype was seen at least ten times. Its antigen is not identified. The CDR3 runs to 15 residues. Germline CDR1 is SGHRS and CDR2 is YFSETQ. The junction had 10 bases not matched to a gene; V was cut back by 5 bases and J by 5 bases. One entry per CDR3 protein, called by TCRdb with MiXCR from the 5' RACE reads. This sample has around 210,000 distinct CDR3 sequences, with 7.5% to 10% found just once. The clonotype was recovered from a man younger than 35 who had mild COVID-19 (a few samples of this study predate the infection). Cell type and time point are not known. The chain links TRBV5-1 to TRBJ1-5, with TRBD1 identical over 7 bases. Sequenced sample: PBMCs or a T cell subset sorted from them (not recorded which). For the CDR3, the DNA is TGCGCCAGCAGAACTACAGGGGATGGGGATCAGCCCCAGCATTTT. Its protein product is CASRTTGDGDQPQHF.